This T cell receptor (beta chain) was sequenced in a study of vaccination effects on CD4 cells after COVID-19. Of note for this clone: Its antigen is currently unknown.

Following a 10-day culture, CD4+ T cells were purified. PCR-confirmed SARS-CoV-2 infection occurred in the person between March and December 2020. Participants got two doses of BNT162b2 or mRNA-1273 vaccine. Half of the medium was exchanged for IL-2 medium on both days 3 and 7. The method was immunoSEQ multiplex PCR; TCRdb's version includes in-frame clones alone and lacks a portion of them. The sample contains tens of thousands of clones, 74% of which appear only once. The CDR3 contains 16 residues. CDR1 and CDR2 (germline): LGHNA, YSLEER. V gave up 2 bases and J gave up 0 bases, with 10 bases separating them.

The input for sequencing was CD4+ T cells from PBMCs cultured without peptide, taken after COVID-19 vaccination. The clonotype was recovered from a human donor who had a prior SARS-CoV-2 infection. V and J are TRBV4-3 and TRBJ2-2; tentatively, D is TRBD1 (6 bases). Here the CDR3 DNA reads TGCGCCAGCAGCCAATCTCCAGGGGCGAACACCGGGGAGCTGTTTTTT. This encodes CASSQSPGANTGELFF.